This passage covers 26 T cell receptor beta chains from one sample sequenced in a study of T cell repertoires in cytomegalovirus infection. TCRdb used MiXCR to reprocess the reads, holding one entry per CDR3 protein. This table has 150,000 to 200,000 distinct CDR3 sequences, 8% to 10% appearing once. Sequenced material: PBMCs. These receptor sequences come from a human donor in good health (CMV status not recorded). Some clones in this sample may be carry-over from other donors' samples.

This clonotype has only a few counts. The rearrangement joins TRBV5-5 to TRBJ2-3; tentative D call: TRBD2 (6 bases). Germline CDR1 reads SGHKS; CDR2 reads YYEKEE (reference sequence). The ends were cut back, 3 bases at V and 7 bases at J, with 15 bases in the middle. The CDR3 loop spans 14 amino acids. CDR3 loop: CASSSGTRLYTQYF. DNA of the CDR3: TGTGCCAGCAGCTCCGGGACTCGGCTGTATACGCAGTATTTT.

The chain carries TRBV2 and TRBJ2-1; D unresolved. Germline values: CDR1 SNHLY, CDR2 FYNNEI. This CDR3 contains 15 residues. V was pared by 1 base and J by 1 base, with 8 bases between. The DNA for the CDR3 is TGTGCCAGCAGTGAAGTAGGAGCTTCCTACAATGAGCAGTTCTTC. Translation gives CASSEVGASYNEQFF.

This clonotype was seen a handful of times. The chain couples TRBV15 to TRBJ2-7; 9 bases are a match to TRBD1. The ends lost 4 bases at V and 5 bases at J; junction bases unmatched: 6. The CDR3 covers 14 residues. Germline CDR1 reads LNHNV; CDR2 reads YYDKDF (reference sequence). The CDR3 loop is CATSTGTGLNEQYF. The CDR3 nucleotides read TGTGCCACCAGCACCGGGACAGGGTTAAACGAGCAGTACTTC.

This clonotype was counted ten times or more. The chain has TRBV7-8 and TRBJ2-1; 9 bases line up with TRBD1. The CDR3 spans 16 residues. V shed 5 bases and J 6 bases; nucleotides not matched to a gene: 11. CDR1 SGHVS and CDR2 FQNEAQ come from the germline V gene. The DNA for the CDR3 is TGTGCCAGCAGCCTAAGGACAGGGGCGCTCGGCAATGAGCAGTTCTTC. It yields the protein CASSLRTGALGNEQFF.

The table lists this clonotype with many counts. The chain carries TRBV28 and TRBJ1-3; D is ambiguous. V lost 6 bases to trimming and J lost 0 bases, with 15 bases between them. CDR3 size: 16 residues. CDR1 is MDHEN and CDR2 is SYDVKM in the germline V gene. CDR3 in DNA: TGTGCCAGCAGATTCCTCGGGGAAGACTCTGGAAACACCATATATTTT. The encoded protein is CASRFLGEDSGNTIYF.

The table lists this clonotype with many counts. CDR3 sequence reads: CASSLRRGSTEAFF. The CDR3, as DNA: TGTGCCAGCAGCTTACGAAGGGGGAGCACTGAAGCTTTCTTT. The chain carries TRBV7-2 and TRBJ1-1; perhaps TRBD1 as D (6 bases). The CDR3 consists of 14 residues. Germline V gives CDR1 SGHTA, CDR2 FQGNSA. V was pared by 2 bases and J by 4 bases, with 11 bases between.

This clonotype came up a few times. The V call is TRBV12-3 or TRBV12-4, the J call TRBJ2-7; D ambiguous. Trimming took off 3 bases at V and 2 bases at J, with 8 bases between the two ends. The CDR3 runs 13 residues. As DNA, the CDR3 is TGTGCCAGCAGTTTTAGGAAGACCTACGAGCAGTACTTC. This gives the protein CASSFRKTYEQYF.

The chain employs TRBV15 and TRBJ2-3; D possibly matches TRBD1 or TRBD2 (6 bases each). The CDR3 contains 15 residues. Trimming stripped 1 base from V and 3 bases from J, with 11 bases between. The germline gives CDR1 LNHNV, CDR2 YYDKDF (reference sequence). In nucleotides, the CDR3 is TGTGCCACCAGCAGAGCGGGGGCTCGGACAGATACGCAGTATTTT. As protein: CATSRAGARTDTQYF.

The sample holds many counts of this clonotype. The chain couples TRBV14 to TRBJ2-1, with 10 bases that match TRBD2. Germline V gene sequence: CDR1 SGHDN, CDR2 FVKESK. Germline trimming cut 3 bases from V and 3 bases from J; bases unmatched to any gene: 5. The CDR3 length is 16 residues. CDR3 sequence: CASSHTRLAGYNEQFF. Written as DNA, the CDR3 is TGTGCCAGCAGCCATACAAGACTAGCGGGCTACAATGAGCAGTTCTTC.

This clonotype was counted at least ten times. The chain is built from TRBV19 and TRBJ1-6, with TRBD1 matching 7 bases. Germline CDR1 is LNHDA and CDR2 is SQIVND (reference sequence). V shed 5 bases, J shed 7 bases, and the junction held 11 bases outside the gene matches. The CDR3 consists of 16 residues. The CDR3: CASSSFPGQRNSPLHF. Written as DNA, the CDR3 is TGTGCCAGTAGTTCCTTCCCGGGACAGAGGAATTCACCCCTCCACTTT.

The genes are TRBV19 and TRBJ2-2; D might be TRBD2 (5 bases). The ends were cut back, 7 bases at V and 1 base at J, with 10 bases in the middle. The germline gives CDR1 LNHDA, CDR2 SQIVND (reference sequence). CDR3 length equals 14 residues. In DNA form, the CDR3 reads TGTGCCAGTAATAGAGGGCTGAACACCGGGGAGCTGTTTTTT. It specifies CASNRGLNTGELFF.

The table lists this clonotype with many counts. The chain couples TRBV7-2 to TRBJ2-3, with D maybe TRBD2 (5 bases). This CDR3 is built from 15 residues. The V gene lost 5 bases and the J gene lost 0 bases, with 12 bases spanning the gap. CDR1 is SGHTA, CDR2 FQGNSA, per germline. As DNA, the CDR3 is TGTGCCAGCAGCCGATTCGGGAAGAGCACAGATACGCAGTATTTT. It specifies CASSRFGKSTDTQYF.

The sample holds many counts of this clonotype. The CDR3 protein is CASTKYRSSRERVGELFF. The CDR3 region has the DNA TGTGCCAGCACCAAATACCGCTCATCGAGGGAGAGGGTCGGGGAGCTGTTTTTT. This sequence joins TRBV7-2 and TRBJ2-2; tentative D call: TRBD2 (5 bases). Trimming left V 7 bases short and J 7 bases short, with 28 bases between. Germline-derived CDR1 and CDR2 are SGHTA and FQGNSA. The CDR3 runs to 18 residues.

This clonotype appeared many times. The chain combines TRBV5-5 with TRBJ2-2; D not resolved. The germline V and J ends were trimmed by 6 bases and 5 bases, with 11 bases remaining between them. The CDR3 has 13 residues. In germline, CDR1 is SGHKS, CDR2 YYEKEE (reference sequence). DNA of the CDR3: TGTGCCAGCACGCAAGCCGTGACCGGGGAGCTGTTTTTT. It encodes CASTQAVTGELFF.

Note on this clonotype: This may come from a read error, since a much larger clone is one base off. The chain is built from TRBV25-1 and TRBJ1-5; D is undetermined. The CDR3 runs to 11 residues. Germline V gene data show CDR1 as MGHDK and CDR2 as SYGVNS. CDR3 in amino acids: CASSIYQTQHF. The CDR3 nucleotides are TGTGCCAGCAGTATCTATCAGACCCAGCATTTT.

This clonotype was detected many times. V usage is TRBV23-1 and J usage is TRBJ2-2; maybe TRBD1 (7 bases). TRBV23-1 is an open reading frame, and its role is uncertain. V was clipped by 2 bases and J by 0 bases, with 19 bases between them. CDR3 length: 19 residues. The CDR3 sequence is CASSQGQEGGLTNTGELFF. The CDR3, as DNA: TGCGCCAGCAGTCAAGGACAGGAGGGGGGATTAACGAACACCGGGGAGCTGTTTTTT.

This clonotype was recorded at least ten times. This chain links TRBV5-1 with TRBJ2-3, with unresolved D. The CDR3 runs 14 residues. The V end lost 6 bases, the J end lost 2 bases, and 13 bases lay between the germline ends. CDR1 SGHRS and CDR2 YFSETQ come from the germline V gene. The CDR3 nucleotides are TGCGCCAGCAAAAAACTACCGTCCACAGATACGCAGTATTTT. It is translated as CASKKLPSTDTQYF.

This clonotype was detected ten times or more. The CDR3 DNA is TGTGCCAGCAGCCAGGGGGCCGCGAGCGAGCAGTACTTC. Amino acid sequence: CASSQGAASEQYF. The rearrangement joins TRBV7-3 to TRBJ2-7, with TRBD1 matching 8 bases. Trimming cost V 5 bases and J 6 bases; bases outside gene matches: 6. The CDR3 consists of 13 residues. Germline V CDR1 and CDR2: SGHTA, FQGTGA. The whole variable domain, filled in from reference TRBV7-3 and TRBJ2-7, reads GAGVSQTPSNKVTEKGKYVELRCDPISGHTALYWYRQSLGQGPEFLIYFQGTGAADDSGLPNDRFFAVRPEGSVSTLKIQRTERGDSAVYLCASSQGAASEQYFGPGTRLTVT.

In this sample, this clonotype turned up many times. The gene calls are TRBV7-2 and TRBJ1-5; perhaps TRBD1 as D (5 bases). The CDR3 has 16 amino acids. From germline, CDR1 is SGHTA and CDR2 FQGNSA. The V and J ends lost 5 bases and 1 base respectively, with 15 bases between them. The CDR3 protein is CASSGGGVRSNQPQHF. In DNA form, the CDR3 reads TGTGCCAGCAGCGGCGGGGGGGTTCGGAGCAATCAGCCCCAGCATTTT. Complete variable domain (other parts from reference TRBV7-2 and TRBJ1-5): GAGVSQSPSNKVTEKGKDVELRCDPISGHTALYWYRQSLGQGLEFLIYFQGNSAPDKSGLPSDRFSAERTGGSVSTLTIQRTQQEDSAVYLCASSGGGVRSNQPQHFGDGTRLSIL.

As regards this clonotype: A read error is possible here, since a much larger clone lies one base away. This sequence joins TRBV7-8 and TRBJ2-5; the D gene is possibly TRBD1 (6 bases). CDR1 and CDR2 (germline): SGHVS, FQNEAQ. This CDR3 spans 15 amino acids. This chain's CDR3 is CTSSSPGHFQETQYF. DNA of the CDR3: TGTACCAGCAGCTCCCCGGGACACTTCCAAGAGACCCAGTACTTC. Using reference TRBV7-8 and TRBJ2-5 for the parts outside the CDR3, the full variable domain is GAGVSQSPRYKVAKRGQDVALRCDPISGHVSLFWYQQALGQGPEFLTYFQNEAQLDKSGLPSDRFFAERPEGSVSTLKIQRTQQEDSAVYLCTSSSPGHFQETQYFGPGTRLLVL.

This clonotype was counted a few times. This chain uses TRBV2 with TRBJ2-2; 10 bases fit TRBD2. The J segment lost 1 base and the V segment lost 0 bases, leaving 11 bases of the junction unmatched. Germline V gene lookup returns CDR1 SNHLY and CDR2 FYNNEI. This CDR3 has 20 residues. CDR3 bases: TGTGCCAGCAGTGAAGCAGGGGGACTAGCGAGGGGAATGAACACCGGGGAGCTGTTTTTT. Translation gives CASSEAGGLARGMNTGELFF.

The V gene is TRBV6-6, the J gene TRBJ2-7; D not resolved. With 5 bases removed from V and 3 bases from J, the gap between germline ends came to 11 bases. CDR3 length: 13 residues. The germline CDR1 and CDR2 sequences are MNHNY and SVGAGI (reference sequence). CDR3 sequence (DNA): TGTGCCAGCAGTCGGCAGAGAAACTACGAGCAGTACTTC. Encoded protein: CASSRQRNYEQYF.

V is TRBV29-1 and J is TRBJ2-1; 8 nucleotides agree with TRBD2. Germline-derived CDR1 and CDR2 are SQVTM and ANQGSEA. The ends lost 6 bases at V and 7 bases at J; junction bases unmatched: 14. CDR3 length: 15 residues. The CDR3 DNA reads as TGCAGCGTCGCCGGGACCGGGACTAGTTGGAATGAGCAGTTCTTC. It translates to CSVAGTGTSWNEQFF.

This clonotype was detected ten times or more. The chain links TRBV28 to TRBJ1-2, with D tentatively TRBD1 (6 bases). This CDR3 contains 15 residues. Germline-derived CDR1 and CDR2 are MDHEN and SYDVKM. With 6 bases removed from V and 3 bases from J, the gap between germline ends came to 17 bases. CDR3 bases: TGTGCCAGCAGCTTAACAACCGGGGGGCACTATGGCTACACCTTC. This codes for CASSLTTGGHYGYTF.

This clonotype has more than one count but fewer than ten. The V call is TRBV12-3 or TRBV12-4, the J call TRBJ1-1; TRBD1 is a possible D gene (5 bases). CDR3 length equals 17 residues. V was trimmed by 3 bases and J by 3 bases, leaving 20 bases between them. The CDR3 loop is CASSFIVGTGVHTEAFF. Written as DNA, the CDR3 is TGTGCCAGCAGTTTTATCGTGGGGACGGGGGTTCACACTGAAGCTTTCTTT.

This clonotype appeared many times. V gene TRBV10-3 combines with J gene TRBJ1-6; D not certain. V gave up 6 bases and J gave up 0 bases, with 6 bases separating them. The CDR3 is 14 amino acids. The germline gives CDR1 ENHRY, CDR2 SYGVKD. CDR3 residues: CAISASSYNSPLHF. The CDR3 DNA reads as TGTGCCATCAGCGCAAGCTCCTATAATTCACCCCTCCACTTT.